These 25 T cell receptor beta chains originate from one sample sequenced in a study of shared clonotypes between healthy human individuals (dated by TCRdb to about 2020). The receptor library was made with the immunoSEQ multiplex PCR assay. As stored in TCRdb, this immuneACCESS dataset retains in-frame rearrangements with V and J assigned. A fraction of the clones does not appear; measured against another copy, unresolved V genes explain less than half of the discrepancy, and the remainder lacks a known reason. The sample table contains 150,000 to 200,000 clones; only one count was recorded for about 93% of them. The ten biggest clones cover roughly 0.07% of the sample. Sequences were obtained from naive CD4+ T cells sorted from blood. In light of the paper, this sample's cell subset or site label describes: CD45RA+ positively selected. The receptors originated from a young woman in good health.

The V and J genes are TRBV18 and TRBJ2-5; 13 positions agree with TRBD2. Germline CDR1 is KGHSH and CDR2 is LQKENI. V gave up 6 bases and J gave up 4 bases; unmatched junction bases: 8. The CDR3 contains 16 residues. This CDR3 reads CASSGTSGIFGETQYF. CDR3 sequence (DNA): TGTGCCAGCTCGGGGACTAGCGGGATATTTGGAGAGACCCAGTACTTC.

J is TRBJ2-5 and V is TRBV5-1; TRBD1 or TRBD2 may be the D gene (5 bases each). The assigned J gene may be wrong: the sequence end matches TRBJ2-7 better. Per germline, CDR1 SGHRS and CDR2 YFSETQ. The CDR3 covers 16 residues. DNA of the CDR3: TGCGCCAGCAGCTTGGGTCGGGACCGATTAACCTACGAGCAGTACTTC. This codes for CASSLGRDRLTYEQYF.

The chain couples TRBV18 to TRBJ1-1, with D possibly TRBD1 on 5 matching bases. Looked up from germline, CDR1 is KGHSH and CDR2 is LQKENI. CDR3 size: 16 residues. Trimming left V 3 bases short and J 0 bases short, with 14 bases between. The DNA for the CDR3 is TGTGCCAGCTCACCGGGGCCAGGGCCCCTGAACACTGAAGCTTTCTTT. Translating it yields CASSPGPGPLNTEAFF.

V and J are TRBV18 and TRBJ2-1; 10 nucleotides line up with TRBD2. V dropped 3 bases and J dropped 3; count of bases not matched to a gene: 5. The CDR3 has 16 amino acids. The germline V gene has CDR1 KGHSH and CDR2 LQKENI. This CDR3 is CASSPLAGVLYNEQFF. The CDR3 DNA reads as TGTGCCAGCTCACCTCTAGCGGGAGTCCTCTACAATGAGCAGTTCTTC. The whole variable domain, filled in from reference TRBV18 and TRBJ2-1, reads NAGVMQNPRHLVRRRGQEARLRCSPMKGHSHVYWYRQLPEEGLKFMVYLQKENIIDESGMPKERFSAEFPKEGPSILRIQQVVRGDSAAYFCASSPLAGVLYNEQFFGPGTRLTVL.

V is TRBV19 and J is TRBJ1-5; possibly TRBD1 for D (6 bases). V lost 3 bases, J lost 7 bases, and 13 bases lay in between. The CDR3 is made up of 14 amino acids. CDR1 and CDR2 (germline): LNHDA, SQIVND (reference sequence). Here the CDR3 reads CASSISAGAQPQHF. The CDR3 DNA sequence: TGTGCCAGTAGTATTTCGGCAGGGGCCCAGCCCCAGCATTTT.

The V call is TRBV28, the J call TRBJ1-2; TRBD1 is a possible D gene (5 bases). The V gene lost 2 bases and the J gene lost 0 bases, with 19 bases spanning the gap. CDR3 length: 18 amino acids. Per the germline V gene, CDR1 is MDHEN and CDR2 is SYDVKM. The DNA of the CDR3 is TGTGCCAGCAGTTTAAGTATGGACACGGAAGAAACTAACTATGGCTACACCTTC. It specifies CASSLSMDTEETNYGYTF.

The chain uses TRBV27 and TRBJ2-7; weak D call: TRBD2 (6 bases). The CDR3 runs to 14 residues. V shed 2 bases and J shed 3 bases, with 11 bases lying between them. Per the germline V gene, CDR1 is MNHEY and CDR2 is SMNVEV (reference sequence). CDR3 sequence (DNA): TGTGCCAGCAGTTTACCGGGACTGAGCTACGAGCAGTACTTC. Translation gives CASSLPGLSYEQYF.

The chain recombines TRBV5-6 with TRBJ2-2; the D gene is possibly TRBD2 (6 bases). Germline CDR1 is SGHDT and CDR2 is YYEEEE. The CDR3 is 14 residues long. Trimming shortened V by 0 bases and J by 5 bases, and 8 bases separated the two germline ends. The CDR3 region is CASSLDRGTGELFF. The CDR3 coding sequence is TGTGCCAGCAGCTTGGATCGGGGGACCGGGGAGCTGTTTTTT.

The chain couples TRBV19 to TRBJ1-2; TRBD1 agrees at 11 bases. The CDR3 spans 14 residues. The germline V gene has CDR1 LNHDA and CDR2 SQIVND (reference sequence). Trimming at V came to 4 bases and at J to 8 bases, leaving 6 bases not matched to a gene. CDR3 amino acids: CASSTEGTGGGYTF. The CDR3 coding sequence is TGTGCCAGTAGTACTGAAGGGACAGGGGGAGGCTACACCTTC.

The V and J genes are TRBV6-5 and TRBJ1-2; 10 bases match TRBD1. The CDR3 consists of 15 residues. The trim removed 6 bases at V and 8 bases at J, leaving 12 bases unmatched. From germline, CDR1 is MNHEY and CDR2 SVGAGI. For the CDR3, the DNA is TGTGCCAGCAGGCCGACGGGACAGGGGCTTAGCGGCTACACCTTC. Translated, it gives CASRPTGQGLSGYTF.

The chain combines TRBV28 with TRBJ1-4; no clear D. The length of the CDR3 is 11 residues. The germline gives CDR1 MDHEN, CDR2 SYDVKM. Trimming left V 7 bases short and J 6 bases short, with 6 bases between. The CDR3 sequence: CASKFDEKLFF. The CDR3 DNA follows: TGTGCCAGCAAGTTCGATGAAAAACTGTTTTTT. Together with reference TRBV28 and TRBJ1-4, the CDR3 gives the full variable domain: DVKVTQSSRYLVKRTGEKVFLECVQDMDHENMFWYRQDPGLGLRLIYFSYDVKMKEKGDIPEGYSVSREKKERFSLILESASTNQTSMYLCASKFDEKLFFGSGTQLSVL.

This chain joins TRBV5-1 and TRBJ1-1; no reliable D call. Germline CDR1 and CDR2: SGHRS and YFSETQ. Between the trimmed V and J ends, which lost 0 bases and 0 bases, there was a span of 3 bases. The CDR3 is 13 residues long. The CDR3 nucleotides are TGCGCCAGCAGCTTGGGGTTGAACACTGAAGCTTTCTTT. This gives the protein CASSLGLNTEAFF.

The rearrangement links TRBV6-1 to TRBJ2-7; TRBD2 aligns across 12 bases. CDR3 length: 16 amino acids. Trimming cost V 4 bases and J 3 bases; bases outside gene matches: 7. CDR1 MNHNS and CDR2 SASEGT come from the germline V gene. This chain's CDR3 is CASSANLAGGFYEQYF. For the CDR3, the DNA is TGTGCCAGCAGTGCTAATCTAGCGGGAGGGTTCTACGAGCAGTACTTC.

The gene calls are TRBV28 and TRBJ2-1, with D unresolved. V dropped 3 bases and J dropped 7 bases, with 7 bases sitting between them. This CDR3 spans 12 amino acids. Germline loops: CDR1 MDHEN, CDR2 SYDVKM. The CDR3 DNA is TGTGCCAGCAGTTTTGGGGTGAATGAGCAGTTCTTC. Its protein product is CASSFGVNEQFF.

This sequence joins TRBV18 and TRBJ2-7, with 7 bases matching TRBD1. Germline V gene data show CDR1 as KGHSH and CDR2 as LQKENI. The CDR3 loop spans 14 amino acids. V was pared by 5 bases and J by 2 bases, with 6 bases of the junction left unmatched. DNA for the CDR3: TGTGCCAGCTCAAAATCCGGGACAGCCTACGAGCAGTACTTC. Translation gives CASSKSGTAYEQYF.

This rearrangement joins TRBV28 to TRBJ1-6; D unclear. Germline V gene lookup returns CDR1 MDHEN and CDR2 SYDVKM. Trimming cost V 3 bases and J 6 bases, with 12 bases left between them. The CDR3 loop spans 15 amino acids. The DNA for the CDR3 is TGTGCCAGCAGTTTGTCGGGGTTCCTTAATTCACCCCTCCACTTT. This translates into CASSLSGFLNSPLHF.

The CDR3 DNA reads as TGTGCCAGCAGTCCTCTGGGACTAGGGGTGGGCGGTGAGCAGTTCTTC. It yields the protein CASSPLGLGVGGEQFF. The rearrangement links TRBV28 to TRBJ2-1; 8 nucleotides match TRBD2. The ends lost 5 bases at V and 9 bases at J; junction bases unmatched: 15. The CDR3 is 16 residues long. In germline, CDR1 is MDHEN, CDR2 SYDVKM.

The CDR3 region is CASSSGLAADTQYF. The DNA of the CDR3 is TGTGCCAGCAGTTCTGGACTAGCGGCAGATACGCAGTATTTT. V and J are TRBV5-4 and TRBJ2-3; 10 nucleotides align to TRBD2. CDR1 is SGHNT, CDR2 YYREEE, per germline (reference sequence). The CDR3 loop spans 14 amino acids. Germline trimming cut 5 bases from V and 4 bases from J; bases unmatched to any gene: 4.

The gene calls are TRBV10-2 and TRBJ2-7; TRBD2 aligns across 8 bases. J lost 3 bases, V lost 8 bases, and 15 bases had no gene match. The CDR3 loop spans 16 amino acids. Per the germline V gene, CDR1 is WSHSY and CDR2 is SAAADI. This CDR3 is CASAAGGLGGYYEQYF. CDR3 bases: TGCGCCAGCGCCGCGGGAGGTTTGGGAGGGTACTACGAGCAGTACTTC.

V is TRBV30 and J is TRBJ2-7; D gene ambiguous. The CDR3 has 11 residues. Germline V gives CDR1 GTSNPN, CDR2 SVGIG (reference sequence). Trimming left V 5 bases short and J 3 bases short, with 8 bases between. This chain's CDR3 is CAWHRGYEQYF. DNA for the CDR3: TGTGCCTGGCACAGAGGCTACGAGCAGTACTTC. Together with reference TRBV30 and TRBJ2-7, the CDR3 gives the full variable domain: SQTIHQWPATLVQPVGSPLSLECTVEGTSNPNLYWYRQAAGRGLQLLFYSVGIGQISSEVPQNLSASRPQDRQFILSSKKLLLSDSGFYLCAWHRGYEQYFGPGTRLTVT.

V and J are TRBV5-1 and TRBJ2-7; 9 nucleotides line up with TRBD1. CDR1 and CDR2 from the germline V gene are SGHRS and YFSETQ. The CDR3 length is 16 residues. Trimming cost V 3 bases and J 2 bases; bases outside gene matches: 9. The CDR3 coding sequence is TGCGCCAGCAGCTATACTCCGGGACAGGGTGCCTACGAGCAGTACTTC. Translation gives CASSYTPGQGAYEQYF. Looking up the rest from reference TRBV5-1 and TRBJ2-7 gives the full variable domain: KAGVTQTPRYLIKTRGQQVTLSCSPISGHRSVSWYQQTPGQGLQFLFEYFSETQRNKGNFPGRFSGRQFSNSRSEMNVSTLELGDSALYLCASSYTPGQGAYEQYFGPGTRLTVT.

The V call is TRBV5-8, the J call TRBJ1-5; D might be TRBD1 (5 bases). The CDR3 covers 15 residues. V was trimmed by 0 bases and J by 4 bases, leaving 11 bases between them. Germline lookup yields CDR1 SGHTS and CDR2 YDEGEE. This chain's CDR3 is CASSLAGHTNQPQHF. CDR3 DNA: TGTGCCAGCAGCTTGGCCGGACACACTAATCAGCCCCAGCATTTT.

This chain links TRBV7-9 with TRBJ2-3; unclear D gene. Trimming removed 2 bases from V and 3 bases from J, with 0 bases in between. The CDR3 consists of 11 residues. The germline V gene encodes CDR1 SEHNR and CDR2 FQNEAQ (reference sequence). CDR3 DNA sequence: TGTGCCAGCAGCTTAACAGATACGCAGTATTTT. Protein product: CASSLTDTQYF. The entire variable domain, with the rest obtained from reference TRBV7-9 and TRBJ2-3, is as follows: DTGVSQNPRHKITKRGQNVTFRCDPISEHNRLYWYRQTLGQGPEFLTYFQNEAQLEKSRLLSDRFSAERPKGSFSTLEIQRTEQGDSAMYLCASSLTDTQYFGPGTRLTVL.

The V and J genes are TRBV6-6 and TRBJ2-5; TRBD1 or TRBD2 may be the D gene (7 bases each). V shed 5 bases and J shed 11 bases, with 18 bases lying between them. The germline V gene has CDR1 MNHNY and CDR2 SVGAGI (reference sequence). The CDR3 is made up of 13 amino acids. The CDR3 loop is CASSREPGGEQYF. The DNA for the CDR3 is TGTGCCAGCAGTAGAGAACCAGGGGGGGAGCAGTACTTC.

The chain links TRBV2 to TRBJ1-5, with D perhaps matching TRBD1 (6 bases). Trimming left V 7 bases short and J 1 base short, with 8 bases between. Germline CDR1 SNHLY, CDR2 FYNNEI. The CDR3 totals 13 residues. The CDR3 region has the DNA TGTGCCAGCAACGGACAGAGCAATCAGCCCCAGCATTTT. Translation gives CASNGQSNQPQHF.